Presented here are 8 T cell receptor beta chains from one specimen sequenced in a study of cytomegalovirus exposure and HLA in healthy donors. Sequencing used immunoSEQ multiplex PCR; TCRdb keeps in-frame clones, though not all of them. This table has approximately 120,000 clones, roughly 87% appearing once. Specimen: PBMCs. These receptors were taken from a woman younger than 30 in good health and CMV-seronegative.

This sequence joins TRBV28 and TRBJ1-1, with D perhaps matching TRBD1 (5 bases). CDR1 is MDHEN, CDR2 SYDVKM, per germline. V dropped 4 bases and J dropped 1 base, with 16 bases sitting between them. The CDR3 runs 16 residues. The CDR3 sequence is CASSWVTGRKNTEAFF. CDR3 nucleotides: TGTGCCAGCAGTTGGGTTACAGGACGAAAGAACACTGAAGCTTTCTTT.

This rearrangement joins TRBV18 to TRBJ1-5, with D perhaps TRBD1 (6 bases). Germline-derived CDR1 and CDR2 are KGHSH and LQKENI. This CDR3 has 14 residues. Trimming pared 3 bases from V and 2 bases from J, leaving 8 bases between. The CDR3 DNA reads TGTGCCAGCTCACCCGAGGGGGGCAATCAGCCCCAGCATTTT. Its protein product is CASSPEGGNQPQHF.

V and J are TRBV30 and TRBJ2-5, with TRBD2 as a possible D gene (6 bases). Looked up from germline, CDR1 is GTSNPN and CDR2 is SVGIG (reference sequence). The CDR3 spans 15 residues. Trimming removed 4 bases at V and 5 bases at J, with 20 bases between. CDR3 region: CAWTPLQGGWETQYF. CDR3 nucleotide sequence: TGTGCCTGGACCCCTCTCCAGGGAGGATGGGAGACCCAGTACTTC.

This chain uses TRBV9 with TRBJ1-1, with TRBD1 identical over 8 bases. This CDR3 has 13 amino acids. Trimming cost V 3 bases and J 10 bases; bases outside gene matches: 8. Germline V lookup: CDR1 SGDLS, CDR2 YYNGEE. The CDR3 DNA reads TGTGCCAGCAGCGACGGACAGGGAACGGGAGCTTTCTTT. It specifies CASSDGQGTGAFF.

The chain joins TRBV4-1 to TRBJ2-1, with 8 bases identical to TRBD2. The CDR3 runs to 16 residues. Germline trimming cut 0 bases from V and 1 base from J; bases unmatched to any gene: 2. Germline CDR1 is MGHRA and CDR2 is YSYEKL. The CDR3 is CASSQDAGGSYNEQFF. In DNA form, the CDR3 reads TGCGCCAGCAGCCAAGATGCGGGGGGTTCCTACAATGAGCAGTTCTTC.

The chain joins TRBV7-2 to TRBJ2-7, with D perhaps matching TRBD2 (6 bases). The CDR3 consists of 15 residues. The V and J ends lost 3 bases and 0 bases respectively, with 12 bases between them. Germline lookup yields CDR1 SGHTA and CDR2 FQGNSA. CDR3 nucleotides: TGTGCCAGCAGCTTGGTAGCGGAGAGCTCCTACGAGCAGTACTTC. Translated, it gives CASSLVAESSYEQYF.

The chain links TRBV28 to TRBJ1-5; D may be TRBD1 (6 bases). V shed 6 bases and J shed 6 bases, with 18 bases lying between them. CDR3 length equals 15 residues. Germline V CDR1 and CDR2: MDHEN, SYDVKM. The CDR3 nucleotides read TGTGCCAGCAGCCAGAACAGGGCCGGCAGTCAGCCCCAGCATTTT. This gives the protein CASSQNRAGSQPQHF.

This sequence joins TRBV28 and TRBJ1-3, with TRBD1 matching over 9 bases. With 4 bases clipped from V and 0 bases from J, the junction kept 7 bases outside the gene matches. The CDR3 totals 17 residues. Germline assignment: CDR1 MDHEN and CDR2 SYDVKM. CDR3 sequence (DNA): TGTGCCAGCAGTTCCGAACAGGGGGCTCCCTCTGGAAACACCATATATTTT. Residues: CASSSEQGAPSGNTIYF.